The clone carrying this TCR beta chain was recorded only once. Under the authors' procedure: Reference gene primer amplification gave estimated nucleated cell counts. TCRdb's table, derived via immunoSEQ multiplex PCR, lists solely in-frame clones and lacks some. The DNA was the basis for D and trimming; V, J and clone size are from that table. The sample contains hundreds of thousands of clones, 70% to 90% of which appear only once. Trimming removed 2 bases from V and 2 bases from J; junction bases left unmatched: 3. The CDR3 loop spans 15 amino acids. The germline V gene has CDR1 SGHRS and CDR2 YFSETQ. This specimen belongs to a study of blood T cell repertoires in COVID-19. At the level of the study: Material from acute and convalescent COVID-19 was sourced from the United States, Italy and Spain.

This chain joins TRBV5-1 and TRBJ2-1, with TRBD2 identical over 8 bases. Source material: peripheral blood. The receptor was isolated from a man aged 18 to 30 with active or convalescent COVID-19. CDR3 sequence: CASSFSGNTYNEQFF. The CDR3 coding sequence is TGCGCCAGCAGCTTTAGCGGGAATACCTACAATGAGCAGTTCTTC.